The rows below give T cell receptor beta chains drawn from one sample of a study of blood T cell repertoires in COVID-19. The protocol was immunoSEQ multiplex PCR, while the TCRdb copy is restricted to in-frame clones and leaves out a portion. Of 70,000 or so clones listed, about four fifths are singletons. Sequencing was carried out using peripheral blood. The receptors stem from a woman aged 80 or over with acute or convalescent COVID-19. CDR3s include the opening cysteine and the closing phenylalanine or tryptophan. The D gene is left open where the match is weak. Clone size is stated in some rows and not others, as once, few, many or a class when expanded.

J gene | V gene | D gene | clone size | CDR3 protein | CDR3 DNA
TRBJ2-3 | TRBV7-2 | TRBD2 | once | CASSLKPPGLAGVTDTQYF | TGTGCCAGCAGCTTAAAGCCCCCGGGACTAGCGGGGGTCACAGATACGCAGTATTTT
TRBJ1-1 | TRBV9 | TRBD1 | few | CASRFDREGTEAFF | TGTGCCAGCAGGTTCGACAGGGAAGGAACTGAAGCTTTCTTT
TRBJ2-7 | TRBV15 | - | - | CATARGTDDYEQYF | TGTGCCACCGCTCGCGGGACAGATGACTACGAGCAGTACTTC
TRBJ2-5 | TRBV7-2 | - | - | CASSLVLAETQYF | TGTGCCAGCAGCTTAGTTCTAGCTGAGACCCAGTACTTC
TRBJ1-5 | TRBV7-9 | - | - | CASSLAASGNQPQHF | TGTGCCAGCAGCTTAGCCGCCAGCGGCAATCAGCCCCAGCATTTT
TRBJ2-7 | TRBV5-4 | - | - | CASSFGYEQYF | TGTGCCAGCAGCTTCGGGTACGAGCAGTACTTC
TRBJ2-7 | TRBV3-1/TRBV3-2 | TRBD1 | - | CASSTRQGPYEQYF | TGTGCCAGCAGCACCCGACAGGGACCCTACGAGCAGTACTTC
TRBJ2-3 | TRBV27 | TRBD1 | - | CASSPGQGEGTDTQYF | TGTGCCAGCAGTCCAGGACAGGGCGAGGGTACAGATACGCAGTATTTT
TRBJ2-7 | TRBV19 | TRBD1 | - | CASRDRDSLSYEQYF | TGTGCCAGTAGGGACCGGGACAGTCTATCCTACGAGCAGTACTTC
TRBJ1-3 | TRBV5-1 | TRBD1 | - | CASSGAGTGAGNTIYF | TGCGCCAGCAGCGGCGCCGGGACAGGGGCTGGAAACACCATATATTTT
TRBJ2-1 | TRBV27 | TRBD2 | - | CASSPTQGLAGSEQFF | TGTGCCAGCAGTCCTACCCAGGGATTAGCGGGTAGTGAGCAGTTCTTC
TRBJ2-5 | TRBV7-6 | TRBD1 | - | CASSLDRGRQETQYF | TGTGCCAGCAGCTTAGACAGGGGGAGGCAAGAGACCCAGTACTTC
TRBJ1-5 | TRBV27 | - | - | CASSSRSGNQPQHF | TGTGCCAGCAGCTCAAGATCAGGCAATCAGCCCCAGCATTTT
TRBJ2-1 | TRBV6-4 | TRBD2 | - | CASSEAVAGGHEQFF | TGTGCCAGCAGTGAGGCAGTAGCGGGGGGTCATGAGCAGTTCTTC